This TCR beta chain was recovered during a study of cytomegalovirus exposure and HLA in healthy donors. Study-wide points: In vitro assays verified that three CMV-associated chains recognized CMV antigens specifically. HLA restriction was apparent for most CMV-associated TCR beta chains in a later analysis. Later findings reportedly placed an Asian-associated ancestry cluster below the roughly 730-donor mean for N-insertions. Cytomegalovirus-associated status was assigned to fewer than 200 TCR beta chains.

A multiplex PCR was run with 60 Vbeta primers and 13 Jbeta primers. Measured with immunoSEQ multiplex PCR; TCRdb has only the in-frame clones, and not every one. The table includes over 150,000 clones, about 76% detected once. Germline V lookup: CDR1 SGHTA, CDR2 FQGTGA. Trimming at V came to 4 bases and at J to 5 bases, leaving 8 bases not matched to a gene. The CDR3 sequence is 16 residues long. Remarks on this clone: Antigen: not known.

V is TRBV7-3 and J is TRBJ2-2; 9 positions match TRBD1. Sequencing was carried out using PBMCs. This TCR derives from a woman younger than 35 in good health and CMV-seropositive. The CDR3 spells CASSSPGQGRTGELFF. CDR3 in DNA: TGTGCCAGCAGCTCCCCGGGACAGGGAAGGACCGGGGAGCTGTTTTTT.